These T cell receptor beta chains were read from a single sample in a study of T cell responses to AZD1222 COVID-19 vaccine. Generated by immunoSEQ multiplex PCR, the TCRdb table keeps only in-frame clones and is missing some. The table lists roughly 100,000 clones, 85% to 90% of them singletons. This sample comprised peripheral blood, obtained on day 0 of AZD1222 vaccination. The receptor set was obtained from an adult in good health. Both conserved end residues are part of each CDR3. The D gene is left open where the match is weak. Size is omitted from some rows. Given values are once, few, many or a class for expanded clones.

d_gene	len	v_gene	abundance	j_gene	CDR3aa	CDR3nt
TRBD1	15	TRBV28	.	TRBJ1-4	CASSLWTGGNEKLFF	TGTGCCAGCAGTCTCTGGACAGGGGGCAATGAAAAACTGTTTTTT
.	16	TRBV6-2/TRBV6-3	.	TRBJ2-5	CASSYSALGAGETQYF	TGTGCCAGCAGTTACTCGGCTCTGGGCGCGGGAGAGACCCAGTACTTC
TRBD2	20	TRBV3-1/TRBV3-2	.	TRBJ2-1	CASSQDLLAGGYSFSNEQFF	TGTGCCAGCAGCCAAGACTTACTAGCGGGGGGGTATTCATTTTCCAATGAGCAGTTCTTC
.	16	TRBV4-1	.	TRBJ1-1	CASSHGGWGGSTEAFF	TGCGCCAGCAGCCACGGGGGATGGGGAGGGTCAACTGAAGCTTTCTTT
.	14	TRBV2	.	TRBJ2-3	CASMGTRLPDTQYF	TGTGCCAGCATGGGAACTCGACTACCAGATACGCAGTATTTT
.	14	TRBV10-2	.	TRBJ2-7	CASSEAAITYEQYF	TGCGCCAGCAGTGAGGCTGCCATAACCTACGAGCAGTACTTC
.	12	TRBV11-3	.	TRBJ2-1	CASSLWNNEQFF	TGTGCCAGCAGCCTATGGAACAATGAGCAGTTCTTC
TRBD2	23	TRBV20-1	.	TRBJ2-1	CSASHPTSGGTGAYPSLYNEQFF	TGCAGTGCTAGTCACCCGACTAGCGGGGGGACCGGGGCCTACCCCTCCCTCTACAATGAGCAGTTCTTC
.	15	TRBV6-5	.	TRBJ2-3	CASSYSRQTTDTQYF	TGTGCCAGCAGTTACTCGCGACAGACCACAGATACGCAGTATTTT
.	13	TRBV7-3	few	TRBJ2-3	CASSLREGDTQYF	TGTGCCAGCAGCTTACGCGAGGGGGATACGCAGTATTTT
.	12	TRBV2	.	TRBJ1-1	CASSERRAEAFF	TGTGCCAGCAGTGAAAGGAGGGCTGAAGCTTTCTTT
.	13	TRBV6-5	once	TRBJ1-5	CASSRGREQPQHF	TGTGCCAGCAGCCGGGGGCGCGAACAGCCCCAGCATTTT
TRBD1	14	TRBV4-3	.	TRBJ2-7	CASSQETGGKEQYF	TGCGCCAGCAGCCAGGAGACAGGGGGGAAGGAGCAGTACTTC